These 13 T cell receptor beta chains were sequenced from one sample in a study of T cell responses to AZD1222 COVID-19 vaccine. Some clones are missing from TCRdb's copy, which holds only in-frame ones; the method was immunoSEQ multiplex PCR. The sample holds 130,000 or so clones; 92% are singletons and the top ten take about 1.1%. Here the sequenced sample was peripheral blood, taken on day 0 of AZD1222 vaccination. The receptors shown here come from an adult in good health.

The V gene is TRBV9, the J gene TRBJ2-1; D is perhaps TRBD2 (5 bases). Germline assignment: CDR1 SGDLS and CDR2 YYNGEE. This CDR3 contains 13 residues. The V and J ends lost 5 bases and 5 bases respectively, with 11 bases between them. The CDR3 protein is CASSDGIHNEQFF. The DNA for the CDR3 is TGTGCCAGCAGTGACGGGATTCACAATGAGCAGTTCTTC.

The rearrangement links TRBV10-1 to TRBJ1-2, with TRBD1 matching over 9 bases. J was trimmed by 8 bases and V by 6 bases; bases with no gene match: 16. Looked up from germline, CDR1 is WNHNN and CDR2 is SYGVQD (reference sequence). This CDR3 has 16 residues. The CDR3 sequence: CASRIGTGYKLGGYTF. Here the CDR3 DNA reads TGCGCCAGCAGAATCGGGACAGGGTACAAGTTGGGAGGCTACACCTTC.

The chain links TRBV19 to TRBJ2-1; D unresolved. The V end lost 2 bases, the J end lost 0 bases, and 8 bases lay between the germline ends. CDR1 LNHDA and CDR2 SQIVND come from the germline V gene (reference sequence). This CDR3 contains 15 residues. Here the CDR3 DNA reads TGTGCCAGTAGTATAACCTACGGCTCCTACAATGAGCAGTTCTTC. The encoded protein is CASSITYGSYNEQFF.

V and J are TRBV11-3 and TRBJ1-1; a possible D gene is TRBD1 (5 bases). V dropped 5 bases and J dropped 1 base, with 11 bases sitting between them. The CDR3 sequence is 14 residues long. Germline CDR1 reads SGHNT; CDR2 reads YENEEA. CDR3 sequence: CASSNGHKNTEAFF. The CDR3 region has the DNA TGTGCCAGCAGCAATGGACACAAGAACACTGAAGCTTTCTTT.

The V gene is TRBV6-5, the J gene TRBJ2-3; D may match TRBD1 or TRBD2 (5 bases each). Trimming stripped 4 bases from V and 6 bases from J, with 14 bases between. Germline CDR1 reads MNHEY; CDR2 reads SVGAGI. CDR3 size: 14 residues. In DNA form, the CDR3 reads TGTGCCAGCAGTTCCGGGGACGCTCGGGATACGCAGTATTTT. Protein: CASSSGDARDTQYF.

The CDR3 bases are TGCGCCAGCAGCTTGTTGGTAGCCCCCTCAGATACGCAGTATTTT. The encoded protein is CASSLLVAPSDTQYF. V usage is TRBV5-1 and J usage is TRBJ2-3; no clear D. In germline, CDR1 is SGHRS, CDR2 YFSETQ. The germline V and J ends were trimmed by 1 base and 4 bases, with 13 bases remaining between them. The CDR3 extends over 15 amino acids.

The chain is built from TRBV4-1 and TRBJ2-1; perhaps TRBD1 as D (5 bases). This CDR3 is built from 15 residues. The V end was cut by 2 bases, the J end by 5 bases, with 13 bases between. Germline CDR1 and CDR2: MGHRA and YSYEKL. As DNA, the CDR3 is TGCGCCAGCAGCCAACCTATTACAGGTCACAATGAGCAGTTCTTC. This sequence encodes CASSQPITGHNEQFF.

This sequence joins TRBV5-1 and TRBJ1-5, with D tentatively TRBD1 (5 bases). Germline V gene sequence: CDR1 SGHRS, CDR2 YFSETQ. V was trimmed by 0 bases and J by 3 bases, leaving 10 bases between them. The CDR3 has 15 amino acids. The CDR3 region is CASSLGGAANQPQHF. CDR3 DNA sequence: TGCGCCAGCAGCTTGGGAGGGGCCGCCAATCAGCCCCAGCATTTT.

The V gene is TRBV5-1, the J gene TRBJ2-7; 8 bases fit TRBD1. The CDR3 consists of 16 residues. Germline CDR1 SGHRS, CDR2 YFSETQ. The J segment lost 3 bases and the V segment lost 6 bases, leaving 14 bases of the junction unmatched. The CDR3 DNA is TGCGCCAGCACAGAGCAGGGGGCCTTACCCAACTACGAGCAGTACTTC. This sequence encodes CASTEQGALPNYEQYF.

This clone has more than one count but fewer than ten. The chain recombines TRBV6-4 with TRBJ2-6; D is ambiguous. The CDR3 consists of 13 residues. The germline CDR1 and CDR2 sequences are MRHNA and SNTAGT. Trimming pared 2 bases from V and 3 bases from J, leaving 2 bases between. The CDR3 sequence: CASSDGGANVLTF. The CDR3 DNA reads TGTGCCAGCAGTGACGGTGGGGCCAACGTCCTGACTTTC.

The chain carries TRBV30 and TRBJ1-5, with TRBD1 matching over 10 bases. V was pared by 0 bases and J by 1 base, with 3 bases of the junction left unmatched. The CDR3 totals 16 residues. Germline CDR1 is GTSNPN and CDR2 is SVGIG (reference sequence). This CDR3 is CAWSVWGQGSNQPQHF. For the CDR3, the DNA is TGTGCCTGGAGTGTCTGGGGACAGGGGAGCAATCAGCCCCAGCATTTT. Full variable domain (rest looked up from reference TRBV30 and TRBJ1-5): SQTIHQWPATLVQPVGSPLSLECTVEGTSNPNLYWYRQAAGRGLQLLFYSVGIGQISSEVPQNLSASRPQDRQFILSSKKLLLSDSGFYLCAWSVWGQGSNQPQHFGDGTRLSIL.

CDR3 region: CASSLSGSGEQYF. In DNA, the CDR3 is TGTGCCAGCAGTTTAAGTGGCAGCGGGGAGCAGTACTTC. This chain joins TRBV27 and TRBJ2-7; D may be TRBD2 (6 bases). Germline V gene sequence: CDR1 MNHEY, CDR2 SMNVEV (reference sequence). The CDR3 consists of 13 residues. V was pared by 2 bases and J by 7 bases, with 12 bases between.

V usage is TRBV9 and J usage is TRBJ1-6; D possibly corresponds to TRBD1 (5 bases). Trimming cost V 0 bases and J 8 bases, with 21 bases left between them. The CDR3 contains 18 residues. CDR1 is SGDLS, CDR2 YYNGEE, per germline. The CDR3 here is CASSVGMRGFAPDSPLHF. The CDR3 nucleotides are TGTGCCAGCAGCGTAGGGATGAGGGGTTTTGCCCCGGATTCACCCCTCCACTTT.